This T cell receptor beta chain came from a study of OX40 agonist ivuxolimab in advanced cancers. Context from the whole study: The costimulatory receptor OX40 (CD134) was targeted by ivuxolimab, a fully human IgG2 agonistic monoclonal antibody. The point of sequencing TCRbeta in the periphery was to test whether ivuxolimab changed TCR sequence diversity and drove clonal T-cell expansion. Prior anti-PD-1, anti-PD-L1 or anti-CTLA-4 therapy was permitted, and approximately 42% of dose-escalation patients had received checkpoint inhibitors. Three dose-escalation patients achieved partial responses, one with hepatocellular carcinoma and two with cutaneous melanoma. Intravenous ivuxolimab was administered to patients every 2 weeks at six dose levels: 0.01, 0.1, 0.3, 1.5, 3 and 10 mg/kg. Of the roughly 52 dose-escalation patients, hepatocellular carcinoma was present in approximately 20, melanoma in about 15, renal cell carcinoma in 9 and head and neck cancer in 9. The monotherapy dose-escalation portion (N ≈ 52 patients) of the phase I ivuxolimab trial is reported in the paper. The dose-escalation cohort was around 83% male with a mean age of about 60 years, ranging from roughly 20 to 80.

This clone has just one count. No cognate antigen has been identified for it. Qualities for individual bases were not recorded, and no much larger clone is one base off. Patients with autoimmune disease history or receiving systemic immunosuppression were excluded from the trial. Peripheral blood for TCR sequencing was drawn from every dose cohort at baseline, at cycle 4 day 1 and at cycle 7 day 1. Samples were obtained from an open-label, multicenter, first-in-human phase I dose-escalation trial of ivuxolimab. The trial enrolled adults with locally advanced or metastatic head and neck squamous cell, hepatocellular, melanoma or renal cell carcinoma. Before TCR sequencing, CD4+ T cells and CD8+ T cells were sorted from peripheral blood as separate populations. Genomic DNA was isolated from the sorted cells so that the TCRbeta CDR3 region could be sequenced. The immunoSEQ Assay was used to sequence the TCRbeta CDR3 regions. Here the immuneACCESS table is served through TCRdb, limited to in-frame sequences with V and J called. Missing clones are a known gap in these copies; in checked studies unresolved V genes cover under half, and the rest lacks a known reason. This sample lists some 30,000 clones; 65% to 75% were detected once. Together, the top ten hold approximately 13% of the sample.

The CDR3 goes from the cysteine to the phenylalanine over 13 residues. The entry retains the CDR3 DNA only, 39 bases that are in frame from base 1. CDR1 is given as SGHRS and CDR2 as YFSETQ, both from the germline V gene. The V and J ends are trimmed by 1 base and 1 base, leaving 5 bases between them. Overall results and qualifications from the work: In the 0.1-3.0 mg/kg groups, partial responders had among the lowest normalized peripheral clonal expansion, particularly in CD8+ T cells. At doses of 0.1 to 3.0 mg/kg, clonal expansion of both CD4+ and CD8+ T cells in blood was seen between baseline and week 6. Low levels of normalized T-cell clonal expansion were also seen in some patients who did not respond. After ivuxolimab, expanded clones were on average more numerous among CD8+ T cells than among CD4+ T cells. Which antigens the clonally expanded peripheral T cells were specific for was not determined.

Sequences were derived from CD4+ or CD8+ T cells sorted from blood, sampled in a trial of the OX40 agonist ivuxolimab. The sequence joins TRBV5-1 to TRBJ1-1; TRBD1 is a possible D gene, resting on 5 matching bases. The source is an adult with an advanced solid tumor such as melanoma, head and neck, liver or kidney cancer. This receptor has the CDR3 CASSLQGNTEAFF. The DNA reads as follows: TGCGCCAGCAGCTTGCAGGGGAACACTGAAGCTTTCTTT.